Presented here are 5 T cell receptor beta chains from one specimen sequenced in a study of T cell repertoires in cytomegalovirus infection (dated by TCRdb to between 2017 and 2020). The run used an Illumina HiSeq 1500. TCRdb trimmed the raw reads at Q25, called clones with MiXCR and kept productive beta chains. Each CDR3 protein gets just one entry, which takes the most common genes and DNA from the rows behind it. This sample has 200,000 to 250,000 distinct CDR3 sequences in its table, and roughly 22% of those were observed once. The top ten constitute over 15% of the sample. Sample: CD8+ T cells from PBMCs. These receptors were collected from a human donor in good health (CMV status not recorded). Some clones in this sample may be carry-over from other donors' samples.

This clonotype came up a few times. The V and J genes are TRBV7-9 and TRBJ1-2; maybe TRBD1 (6 bases). V dropped 4 bases and J dropped 8 bases, with 14 bases sitting between them. The CDR3 extends over 13 amino acids. The V gene's germline CDR1 is SEHNR and CDR2 FQNEAQ (reference sequence). The CDR3 DNA follows: TGTGCCAGCAGCTGGGGGCAGGGCGAGGGCTACACCTTC. This encodes CASSWGQGEGYTF.

This clonotype was recorded a few times. This chain links TRBV7-2 with TRBJ2-1, with 8 bases matching TRBD2. This CDR3 has 19 residues. Trimming took 5 bases from V and 3 from J; bases not matched to a gene: 18. Germline values: CDR1 SGHTA, CDR2 FQGNSA. The CDR3 region is CASSLTSRGAPTGYNEQFF. The CDR3 bases are TGTGCCAGCAGCCTTACCTCGCGGGGGGCCCCTACCGGCTACAATGAGCAGTTCTTC.

This sequence joins TRBV2 and TRBJ2-1; D uncertain. Trimming cost V 6 bases and J 9 bases, with 12 bases left between them. The CDR3 has 12 amino acids. The germline gives CDR1 SNHLY, CDR2 FYNNEI. CDR3 coding DNA: TGTGCCAGCAGGGGCCTGGGTACTGAGCAGTTCTTC. This sequence encodes CASRGLGTEQFF.

The chain is built from TRBV29-1 and TRBJ2-1, with D perhaps assigned TRBD1 or TRBD2 (6 bases each). Germline values: CDR1 SQVTM, CDR2 ANQGSEA. This CDR3 has 14 amino acids. V was cut by 2 bases and J by 7 bases, with 15 bases left in between. In DNA form, the CDR3 reads TGCAGCGTTGAATTGGAGGGGGTACTTAATGAGCAGTTCTTC. This translates into CSVELEGVLNEQFF.

There are many counts of this clonotype. The rearrangement uses TRBV5-6 and TRBJ2-5; tentatively, D is TRBD1 (5 bases). CDR1 and CDR2 (germline): SGHDT, YYEEEE. This CDR3 spans 13 amino acids. V was shortened by 2 bases and J by 5 bases, with 10 bases between the two germline ends. The CDR3 sequence is CASSFWGVETQYF. The CDR3 bases are TGTGCCAGCAGCTTCTGGGGCGTTGAGACCCAGTACTTC.